This is a list of T cell receptor beta chains from one sample in a study of T cells in Graves' hyperthyroidism and ophthalmopathy. TCRdb reprocessed the multiplex PCR reads via MiXCR and lists one record per CDR3 protein. Of about 270,000 distinct CDR3 sequences in the sample, about 20% were seen once. Sequencing used blood. These receptors originate from a man aged 25-40 years with Graves' ophthalmopathy. CDR3s include the opening cysteine and the closing phenylalanine or tryptophan. The D gene is left open where the match is weak. Size tells how often a clone was seen (once, few, many) or the class of an expanded clone, and some rows leave it out.

cdr3_nt,cdr3_aa,j_call,d_call,cdr3_length,v_call,clone_size
TGTGCCAGCAGTTTTAACAGGAAAAATCAGCCCCAGCATTTT,CASSFNRKNQPQHF,TRBJ1-5,-,14,TRBV28,-
TGTGCCAGCAGCCAAACTAGCGCTAGCTCCTACGAGCAGTACTTC,CASSQTSASSYEQYF,TRBJ2-7,TRBD2,15,TRBV11-2,-
TGTGCCAGCAGCCCCCAGGGTAACTATGGCTACACCTTC,CASSPQGNYGYTF,TRBJ1-2,-,13,TRBV3-1,many
TGTGCCAGCAGCTTAGACCCGACAGGGGCTACCTACGAGCAGTACTTC,CASSLDPTGATYEQYF,TRBJ2-7,TRBD1,16,TRBV11-2,many
TGCAGTGCTTTCACAGTTGAAGCTTTCTTT,CSAFTVEAFF,TRBJ1-1,-,10,TRBV20-1,few
TGTGCCAGCAGCTGGGGGGCGCTCTATGGCTACACCTTC,CASSWGALYGYTF,TRBJ1-2,-,13,TRBV12-3/TRBV12-4,few
TGTGCCAGCAGTTTCTCGGGCCCCGAGCAGTACTTC,CASSFSGPEQYF,TRBJ2-7,-,12,TRBV12-3/TRBV12-4,many
TGTGCCAGCACCCAGTCGGGGGGATCCTCCTACAATGAGCAGTTCTTC,CASTQSGGSSYNEQFF,TRBJ2-1,TRBD2,16,TRBV28,-
TGCAGTGCTTGGGACAGGCACAACACTGAAGCTTTCTTT,CSAWDRHNTEAFF,TRBJ1-1,TRBD1,13,TRBV20-1,-
TGCAGTGCTAGTACTAGCGGGAGGGCCCTCAATGAGCAGTTCTTC,CSASTSGRALNEQFF,TRBJ2-1,TRBD2,15,TRBV20-1,-
TGTGCCAGCAGGGGGAGACAGGGAATCTCCTACGAGCAGTACTTC,CASRGRQGISYEQYF,TRBJ2-7,TRBD1,15,TRBV2,-
TGTGCCAGCAGAGCTTGGAAGGGGGTTAATCAGCCCCAGCATTTT,CASRAWKGVNQPQHF,TRBJ1-5,-,15,TRBV11-1,-
TGTGCCAGCAAGGACATACACAATGAGCAGTTCTTC,CASKDIHNEQFF,TRBJ2-1,-,12,TRBV7-9,-
TGTGCCAGCACCCTTCAGGGGGGGAGCTCCTACAATGAGCAGTTCTTC,CASTLQGGSSYNEQFF,TRBJ2-1,-,16,TRBV3-1,few
TGTGCCAGCAGCTCCGGGACCGACACCGGGGAGCTGTTTTTT,CASSSGTDTGELFF,TRBJ2-2,-,14,TRBV12-3/TRBV12-4,-
TGTGCCAGCAGCCCAACCGGGACTAGCGGGATAGATACGCAGTATTTT,CASSPTGTSGIDTQYF,TRBJ2-3,TRBD2,16,TRBV3-1,many
TGTGCCATCAGTGAGTCGAAGTTTGGGGAGACTGAAGCTTTCTTT,CAISESKFGETEAFF,TRBJ1-1,-,15,TRBV10-3,few
TGCGCCAGCAGCCGATCCCCATCCGGGCCGAACCCAGAAAACGATTCACCCCTCCACTTT,CASSRSPSGPNPENDSPLHF,TRBJ1-6,-,20,TRBV4-1,-
TGTGCCAGCAGTTTAAGTCCAGCGGGAGACACCGGGGAGCTGTTTTTT,CASSLSPAGDTGELFF,TRBJ2-2,TRBD2,16,TRBV27,few
TGTGCCACCAGTGACTCCCTCTACGCGGGTGGGGGGAATGAGCAGTTCTTC,CATSDSLYAGGGNEQFF,TRBJ2-1,-,17,TRBV24-1,many
TGTGCCAGCAGTGAACGGGACGTTAACGAGCAGTACTTC,CASSERDVNEQYF,TRBJ2-7,-,13,TRBV2,-
TGTGCCAGCAGCCAAAGGGGTGAGCAGTACTTC,CASSQRGEQYF,TRBJ2-7,-,11,TRBV3-1,many
TGTGCCAGCAGCCCAGTCAGTGGGATGGTCACTGAAGCTTTCTTT,CASSPVSGMVTEAFF,TRBJ1-1,-,15,TRBV11-2,many
TGCAGTGCTAGAGGGGGCGGGAGGGCGGGGGGTGAGCAGTTCTTC,CSARGGGRAGGEQFF,TRBJ2-1,TRBD2,15,TRBV20-1,-
TGTGCCATCAGTGACGGACAAGGGGAAAGAACTAACTATGGCTACACCTTC,CAISDGQGERTNYGYTF,TRBJ1-2,-,17,TRBV10-3,few
TGTGCCAGCAGTACCAGGGTATTCGATGAGCAGTTCTTC,CASSTRVFDEQFF,TRBJ2-1,-,13,TRBV2,-
TGTGCCAGCAGCGTTGGCAGGGTGAACACTGAAGCTTTCTTT,CASSVGRVNTEAFF,TRBJ1-1,-,14,TRBV9,-
TGTGCCAGCAGTACGAGCAGGACAGACCTAATGAACACTGAAGCTTTCTTT,CASSTSRTDLMNTEAFF,TRBJ1-1,-,17,TRBV28,many
TGTGCCTGGAGTAGGACAGGGAACACTGAAGCTTTCTTT,CAWSRTGNTEAFF,TRBJ1-1,TRBD1,13,TRBV30,many
TGTGCCACCAGCAGAGATGACAGGGGGCAGGGCTACACCTTC,CATSRDDRGQGYTF,TRBJ1-2,TRBD1,14,TRBV15,many
TGTGCCAGCAGCGTAGGATCCGGGGGCAGTTCACCCCTCCACTTT,CASSVGSGGSSPLHF,TRBJ1-6,-,15,TRBV9,-
TGTGCCAGCAGTTACGCCGGGACACCGTCCGAGCAGTACTTC,CASSYAGTPSEQYF,TRBJ2-7,-,14,TRBV6-5,many
TGCGCCAGCAGCTTGACACAGACAGAGAATTCACCCCTCCACTTT,CASSLTQTENSPLHF,TRBJ1-6,-,15,TRBV5-1,few
TGTGCCAGCAGCCAAGGGACAGGGTATAACTATGGCTACACCTTC,CASSQGTGYNYGYTF,TRBJ1-2,TRBD1,15,TRBV3-1,once
TGTGCCAGCAGCCCCAGGGCTAGCGGGGACAATGAGCAGTTCTTC,CASSPRASGDNEQFF,TRBJ2-1,TRBD2,15,TRBV11-3,-
TGTGCCAGCAGTTTCTCCTCGGCAGGGGGCAACTATGGCTACACCTTC,CASSFSSAGGNYGYTF,TRBJ1-2,TRBD1,16,TRBV27,few
TGCAGCGTTGGCGAGGGAGGGCGGGGCACAGATACGCAGTATTTT,CSVGEGGRGTDTQYF,TRBJ2-3,TRBD2,15,TRBV29-1,few
TGTGCCAGCAGCAAAACAGGGGTCGTAGCCAAAAACATTCAGTACTTC,CASSKTGVVAKNIQYF,TRBJ2-4,TRBD1,16,TRBV5-6,-
TGTGCCACCAGTGACGTGGGACAGCCCTACGAGCAGTACTTC,CATSDVGQPYEQYF,TRBJ2-7,TRBD1,14,TRBV24-1,few
TGTGCCAGCAGTTTAAGACCCAGGGAGCAGTACTTC,CASSLRPREQYF,TRBJ2-7,-,12,TRBV12-3/TRBV12-4,few
TGTGCCAGCAGTCCGACAGAGAGCTATGGCTACACCTTC,CASSPTESYGYTF,TRBJ1-2,-,13,TRBV27,few
TGTGCCAGCAGTGAGCGGGCCACCGGGGAGCTGTTTTTT,CASSERATGELFF,TRBJ2-2,-,13,TRBV28,many
TGCGCCAGCAGCCCAACGGGACAGGCTGTAGATACGCAGTATTTT,CASSPTGQAVDTQYF,TRBJ2-3,TRBD1,15,TRBV5-1,-
TGTGCCAGCAGTGAAGACCGGGCCTGGGGTCAGCCCCAGCATTTT,CASSEDRAWGQPQHF,TRBJ1-5,-,15,TRBV2,many
TGTGCCAGCAGTTTAGACTCCCACATCGGGGAGCTGTTTTTT,CASSLDSHIGELFF,TRBJ2-2,-,14,TRBV12-3/TRBV12-4,many
TGTGCCAGCAGTGATCCGACAGGGGATCTCGAGCAGTACTTC,CASSDPTGDLEQYF,TRBJ2-7,TRBD1,14,TRBV28,few
TGTGCCAGCAGTAGCTGGGCATCCTCCTACAATGAGCAGTTCTTC,CASSSWASSYNEQFF,TRBJ2-1,-,15,TRBV2,-
TGTGCCAGCAGCTCAGAAGGGGGAACTGAAGCTTTCTTT,CASSSEGGTEAFF,TRBJ1-1,-,13,TRBV12-3/TRBV12-4,-
TGTGCCAGCAGTTTACAGGGGAAAATGAACACTGAAGCTTTCTTT,CASSLQGKMNTEAFF,TRBJ1-1,-,15,TRBV12-3/TRBV12-4,few
TGTGCCAGCAGTCCGGGTGGGGGAAAAGGTGCCCAGTACTTC,CASSPGGGKGAQYF,TRBJ2-5,-,14,TRBV27,-
TGCGCCAGCAGTGTAGGGACAGGGGAGCAGTTCTTC,CASSVGTGEQFF,TRBJ2-1,TRBD1,12,TRBV10-1,few
TGCAGCGTTGTGCACAGGGGGGAGCCTTACAATGAGCAGTTCTTC,CSVVHRGEPYNEQFF,TRBJ2-1,TRBD1,15,TRBV29-1,few
TGCAGTGCTAGAGATTCGCAGAACACTGAAGCTTTCTTT,CSARDSQNTEAFF,TRBJ1-1,-,13,TRBV20-1,few
TGTGCCAGCAGCTTTGCCGTGGGGTCCTACAATGAGCAGTTCTTC,CASSFAVGSYNEQFF,TRBJ2-1,-,15,TRBV6-2/TRBV6-3,-